The entry that follows covers one T cell receptor beta chain sequence. The trim removed 4 bases at V and 2 bases at J, leaving 5 bases unmatched. There are 15 residues in the CDR3. In germline, CDR1 is MNHNS, CDR2 SASEGT. This entry is derived from a study of OX40 agonist ivuxolimab in advanced cancers. About the study: Therapy given before enrollment (anti-PD-1, anti-PD-L1 or anti-CTLA-4) was allowed, and under 45% had some. A partial response was reached by three patients: one with hepatocellular carcinoma and two with cutaneous melanoma.

TCRdb keeps only in-frame clones here, not all; method: immunoSEQ multiplex PCR. The data contain roughly 90,000 clones, 91% of them singletons. This chain links TRBV6-1 with TRBJ1-5, with 7 nucleotides matching TRBD1. Material: CD4+ or CD8+ T cells sorted from blood, obtained in a trial of the OX40 agonist ivuxolimab. This TCR was recovered from an adult with an advanced solid tumor such as melanoma, head and neck, liver or kidney cancer. The CDR3 sequence: CASSVTGSGNQPQHF. The DNA of the CDR3 is TGTGCCAGCAGTGTGACAGGGAGTGGCAATCAGCCCCAGCATTTT.